This TCR beta chain was documented in a study of blood T cell repertoires in COVID-19 (TCRdb year 2020). Study-level background: The collaborator samples originated in the United States, Italy and Spain and spanned the acute and convalescent phases of COVID-19. The sample metadata nearly always contained a de-identified subject ID, COVID-19 status, age in years and sex. The samples were drawn from two sources: the first 160 participants of the ongoing ImmuneRACE study, and 950 to 1,500 subjects contributed by 6 global collaborators. The prospective study material was composed of cDNA or gDNA derived from T cells, B-cell-depleted T cells, or PBMCs. HLA class I and class II types, where available, came from metadata supplied by the sample provider rather than from assay-based typing. The repertoires were released in a freely available public database intended as a resource for research on the immune response to SARS-CoV-2. The dataset comprised deeply sampled blood TCRbeta repertoires from subjects exposed to, actively infected with, or recovered from COVID-19.

The immunoSEQ Assay, a bias-controlled multiplex PCR, was used to amplify TCRbeta CDR3 regions from genomic DNA. Per the authors' processing: Nucleated cell counts per sample were estimated from amplification of reference gene primers within the assay. To quantify the absolute abundance of each unique TCRbeta CDR3 rearrangement, sequence reads were collapsed and filtered. For each sample, productive Simpson clonality was calculated as the square root of Simpson's diversity index over productive rearrangements. TCRdb stores this immuneACCESS table with in-frame sequences only. Part of the clones is absent; in the studies checked, under half of the shortfall reflects unresolved V genes, and no reason is known for the rest. For V, J and clone size, that table is used; D and trimming come from the DNA. A total of 90,000 to 120,000 clones appear in this sample, roughly 90% of them only once. The biggest ten clones account for about 5.3% of the sample.

Broader findings and caveats from the paper: Clinical and demographic metadata were provided uncurated, with the amount varying by source and participant.

Each collaborating institution followed its own protocols to collect whole blood in K2EDTA tubes. Collaborator samples were shipped for TCRbeta analysis as frozen whole blood, isolated PBMCs, or DNA extracted from either sample type. The CDR3 runs 14 amino acids, cysteine and phenylalanine included. Here the CDR3 DNA is all that survives: 42 bases in frame from base 1. The junction carries 13 bases between V and J, which are trimmed by 4 bases and 3 bases respectively. From the germline V gene, CDR1 is SQVTM and CDR2 is ANQGSEA. The table lists this clone with a count of one. There is no known antigen for this receptor. Per-base qualities were not stored, and no clone one base away is much larger.

This sequence was found in a man aged 35-49 years with active or convalescent COVID-19. Material for sequencing was peripheral blood. The V and J genes are TRBV29-1 and TRBJ2-1; confidence is insufficient to name the D gene. The encoded CDR3 is CSVVENPGYNEQFF. In nucleotides, the sequence is TGCAGCGTTGTTGAGAATCCAGGCTACAATGAGCAGTTCTTC.